These T cell receptor beta chains were read from a single sample in a study of T cells in Graves' hyperthyroidism and ophthalmopathy. TCRdb re-called the multiplex PCR reads through MiXCR, storing one row per CDR3 protein. The sample has roughly 580,000 distinct CDR3 sequences; around 14% are singletons. Sequenced material: blood. Receptors originate from a woman in her 30s with Graves' hyperthyroidism that later progressed to Graves' ophthalmopathy. The CDR3 runs from the conserved cysteine through the conserved F or W. D genes are given only for firm matches. Part of the rows lack a size; the others show once, few, many or a class for expanded clones.

many,TRBV30,TRBD1,TRBJ2-5,TGTGCCTGGAGTGTAAGACAGGGTAAAGAGACCCAGTACTTC,CAWSVRQGKETQYF
many,TRBV27,TRBD2,TRBJ2-1,TGTGCCAGCAGTTTCCTAGTCGGACTAGCGGAATACAATGAGCAGTTCTTC,CASSFLVGLAEYNEQFF
many,TRBV12-3/TRBV12-4,TRBD2,TRBJ2-7,TGTGCCAGCAGTTTTGGGCGGGAGGGCCGAGCCGAGCAGTACTTC,CASSFGREGRAEQYF
NA,TRBV6-5,TRBD1,TRBJ1-5,TGTGCCAGCACCTTAGAGATTCGGACAGGAGGTTTCCAGCCCCAGCATTTT,CASTLEIRTGGFQPQHF
NA,TRBV7-3,TRBD1,TRBJ2-2,TGTGCCAGCAGCTCCCGGGACAGGGGGCTGACCGGGGAGCTGTTTTTT,CASSSRDRGLTGELFF
NA,TRBV29-1,NA,TRBJ2-1,TGCAGCGGAGGAACCAACAATGAGCAGTTCTTC,CSGGTNNEQFF
many,TRBV24-1,TRBD1,TRBJ2-7,TGTGCCACCAGTGATCAGGACAGGGGGTACGAGCAGTACTTC,CATSDQDRGYEQYF
many,TRBV7-2,NA,TRBJ2-3,TGTGCCAGCAGCACCAGTCAGGGGCGTAGCACAGATACGCAGTATTTT,CASSTSQGRSTDTQYF
many,TRBV29-1,TRBD1,TRBJ1-2,TGCAGCGTCACACAGGGGATTGACTATGGCTACACCTTC,CSVTQGIDYGYTF
NA,TRBV6-5,NA,TRBJ2-7,TGTGCCAGCAGTTACACCGGGAGCCAGGTACCCTACGAGCAGTACTTC,CASSYTGSQVPYEQYF
many,TRBV11-2,NA,TRBJ1-1,TGTGCCAGCAGCTTAGAGGGTTACTCCGCTGAAGCTTTCTTT,CASSLEGYSAEAFF
many,TRBV7-6,NA,TRBJ2-3,TGTGCCAGCAGCTTGGGCCTTGGCACAGATACGCAGTATTTT,CASSLGLGTDTQYF
NA,TRBV5-1,TRBD2,TRBJ2-1,TGCGCCAGCACACGCGGGGGAGCAGCCTACAATGAGCAGTTCTTC,CASTRGGAAYNEQFF
many,TRBV7-9,NA,TRBJ1-2,TGTGCCAGCAGCTTAGAGGCAGCCGGTGGCTACACCTTC,CASSLEAAGGYTF
many,TRBV29-1,NA,TRBJ1-5,TGCAGCGTTGGCTATAGCAATCAGCCCCAGCATTTT,CSVGYSNQPQHF
few,TRBV29-1,NA,TRBJ1-4,TGCAGCGTTAAAACAGGTGACTCCCCTAGGGAAAAACTGTTTTTT,CSVKTGDSPREKLFF
NA,TRBV13,NA,TRBJ1-2,TGTGCCAGCAGCTTAGGCTGGGGCAGGGATGGCTACACCTTC,CASSLGWGRDGYTF
few,TRBV5-1,NA,TRBJ1-3,TGCGCCAGCAGCTTGGATGGACGGACTTATCGCTCTGGAAACACCATATATTTT,CASSLDGRTYRSGNTIYF
NA,TRBV11-3,NA,TRBJ2-4,TGTGCCAGCAGCTTGGGGGGAAACATTCAGTACTTC,CASSLGGNIQYF
few,TRBV4-2,NA,TRBJ2-7,TGTGCCAGCAGCCAAGATACCTATTCCTACGAGCAGTACTTC,CASSQDTYSYEQYF
NA,TRBV3-1,NA,TRBJ1-3,TGTGCCAGCAGCCAAGGAGGTGCTGGAAACACCATATATTTT,CASSQGGAGNTIYF
few,TRBV11-3,NA,TRBJ1-1,TGTGCCAGTGAAAGGACAGCGAACACTGAAGCTTTCTTT,CASERTANTEAFF
many,TRBV2,NA,TRBJ1-2,TGTGCCAGCAGTGATGCCTCCCTTCGGGCAAACTATGGCTACACCTTC,CASSDASLRANYGYTF
NA,TRBV30,NA,TRBJ1-1,TGTGCCTGGACCGAACGACGGAACACTGAAGCTTTCTTT,CAWTERRNTEAFF
many,TRBV7-3,NA,TRBJ2-1,TGTGCCAGCAGCTTCAAGCCTCCTACCGGGAGTGACTACAATGAGCAGTTCTTC,CASSFKPPTGSDYNEQFF
many,TRBV6-1,TRBD2,TRBJ2-3,TGTGCCAGCAGTCCCGTTGGAGCGGGAGACCCCGATACGCAGTATTTT,CASSPVGAGDPDTQYF
NA,TRBV2,TRBD2,TRBJ2-7,TGTGCCAGCGGATGGACTAGCGGGAGCGAGCAGTACTTC,CASGWTSGSEQYF
few,TRBV12-3/TRBV12-4,NA,TRBJ2-1,TGTGCCAGCAGTGCCCGGGCGGGGACCTTCAATGAGCAGTCCTTC,CASSARAGTFNEQSF
NA,TRBV7-8,TRBD2,TRBJ2-7,TGTGCCAGCAGCTTAGGGGCTAGCGGGGTTTACGAGCAGTACTTC,CASSLGASGVYEQYF
few,TRBV9,TRBD2,TRBJ2-5,TGTGCCAGCAGCGTCGGGGGGGAAGGAGAGACCCAGTACTTC,CASSVGGEGETQYF
NA,TRBV27,NA,TRBJ2-7,TGTGCCAGCAGTTTTTCCAGGGTCGGCGAGCAGTACTTC,CASSFSRVGEQYF
many,TRBV12-5,NA,TRBJ2-1,TGTGCTAGTGGTTTCCCTAACCTAGAGGCTCTCGGGGATGAGCAGTTCTTC,CASGFPNLEALGDEQFF
many,TRBV6-1,TRBD1,TRBJ1-4,TGTGCCAGCAGCAAAGAAGGGGGCTGGAATGAAAAACTGTTTTTT,CASSKEGGWNEKLFF
many,TRBV27,NA,TRBJ2-1,TGTGCCAGCAGCCCCTCCCTTCGGGAGAGTGAGCAGTTCTTC,CASSPSLRESEQFF
NA,TRBV6-5,NA,TRBJ1-5,TGTGCCAGCAGTTACTCTGCAGGGGTAGGCCAGCCCCAGCATTTT,CASSYSAGVGQPQHF
NA,TRBV7-2,NA,TRBJ1-2,TGTGCCAGCAGCTCCGTCCCGATGACGGTCGACTATGGCTACACCTTC,CASSSVPMTVDYGYTF
many,TRBV12-3/TRBV12-4,NA,TRBJ2-2,TGTGCCAGCAGTGCTACCCACACCGGGGAGCTGTTTTTT,CASSATHTGELFF
many,TRBV6-1,TRBD2,TRBJ2-1,TGTGCCAGCAGTCTATGGCTAGCGGAGTACAATGAGCAGTTCTTC,CASSLWLAEYNEQFF
many,TRBV3-1,NA,TRBJ1-3,TGTGCCAGCAGCAGGGCGGACACCATATATTTT,CASSRADTIYF
many,TRBV30,NA,TRBJ2-5,TGTGCCTGGACCCCGGGAGAAGAGACCCAGTACTTC,CAWTPGEETQYF
NA,TRBV9,NA,TRBJ2-4,TGTGCCAGCACGGACGAAAAAAACATTCAGTACTTC,CASTDEKNIQYF
NA,TRBV10-3,NA,TRBJ2-2,TGTTCCAGCAGTTCGGCCGTGGGGGCGAGAGATACCGGGGAGCTGTTTTTT,CSSSSAVGARDTGELFF
few,TRBV29-1,NA,TRBJ1-2,TGCAGCGTCCGGACAAACTATGGCTACACCTTC,CSVRTNYGYTF
many,TRBV2,NA,TRBJ1-3,TGTGCCAGCAGTGAACTGGGCTACGGAAACACCATATATTTT,CASSELGYGNTIYF
many,TRBV2,TRBD2,TRBJ2-2,TGTGCCAGCAGTGAAAGGGGCGGGAGGGGAGGAACCGGGGAGCTGTTTTTT,CASSERGGRGGTGELFF
many,TRBV11-2,NA,TRBJ2-6,TGTGCCAGCAGACGATTGCAGGGTACCGGGGCCAACGTCCTGACTTTC,CASRRLQGTGANVLTF
many,TRBV6-1,NA,TRBJ1-2,TGTGCCAGCAGTGAATACAGGGATGGAAATAATGGCTACACCTTC,CASSEYRDGNNGYTF
many,TRBV5-1,NA,TRBJ1-1,TGCGCCAGCAGCTCGGGCGAAATGAACACTGAAGCTTTCTTT,CASSSGEMNTEAFF
many,TRBV19,TRBD2,TRBJ2-1,TGTGCCAGTAGTATAGGGGGACTAGCGGGAGGACTCTCCTACAATGAGCAGTTCTTC,CASSIGGLAGGLSYNEQFF
many,TRBV6-1,NA,TRBJ2-1,TGTGCCGTCCTCAGCTCCTACAATGAGCAGTTCTTC,CAVLSSYNEQFF
NA,TRBV7-9,NA,TRBJ2-3,TGTGCCAGCAGTCGCGACGACGCAGGGGCGCCGCAAGATACGCAGTATTTT,CASSRDDAGAPQDTQYF
NA,TRBV2,NA,TRBJ2-3,TGTGCCAGCTCCAGCAGAGTTACGCAGTATTTT,CASSSRVTQYF
many,TRBV12-3/TRBV12-4,NA,TRBJ1-5,TGTGCCAGCAGTCCCGGGACACAGGATCAGCCCCAGCATTTT,CASSPGTQDQPQHF
many,TRBV20-1,NA,TRBJ2-3,TGCAGTGCTAAACCCGGGACAACCCTAGAGACGCAGTATTTT,CSAKPGTTLETQYF
many,TRBV11-3,NA,TRBJ2-5,TGTGCCAGCAGCGCACTCTTGGAGCAAGAGACCCAGTACTTC,CASSALLEQETQYF